By share, the clone carrying this T cell receptor beta chain ranks as medium-sized (0.01 to 0.1%). The antigen is unknown. The library was designed around alpha chains, so this beta chain is a stray read whose abundance carries little weight. This sample was included in a study of spatial heterogeneity in lung cancer. The CDR3 is made up of 14 amino acids. The germline V gene encodes CDR1 MDHEN and CDR2 SYDVKM. Trimming at V came to 6 bases and at J to 6 bases, leaving 8 bases not matched to a gene. The time point denotes: sample taken at primary tumor resection. The donor group consisted of around 70 patients who had untreated, early-stage non-small cell lung cancer. A single record per CDR3 protein comes from TCRdb applying MiXCR to the 5' RACE reads. The sample includes roughly 18,000 distinct CDR3 sequences, 9.5% to 10% of them seen just once. Study-wide results and limits: Intratumoral expanded alpha and beta TCR counts were found to track tumor mutation counts.

The material sequenced was lung tumor tissue, taken at surgery. This clonotype was obtained from a female donor with early-stage non-small cell lung cancer. The genes are TRBV28 and TRBJ1-2; 9 bases align to TRBD1. The CDR3 DNA reads TGTGCCAGCAGCCCCGCCGGGACAGGGAATGGCTACACCTTC. It translates to CASSPAGTGNGYTF.